This record covers a single T cell receptor (beta chain). The source of the sample is a study of blood T cell repertoires in COVID-19. Sequenced by immunoSEQ multiplex PCR; TCRdb stores in-frame clones only, minus some. The table has 250,000 to 300,000 clones, around nine tenths seen once. Sequenced material: peripheral blood. The source of this sequence is a man in his forties with acute or convalescent COVID-19.

This chain's CDR3 is CASTPGLGETQYF. The CDR3 bases are TGTGCCAGCACCCCGGGACTGGGGGAGACCCAGTACTTC. This sequence joins TRBV2 and TRBJ2-5, with D possibly TRBD2 on 6 matching bases. V lost 7 bases and J 5 bases, leaving 14 bases between the germline ends. Germline CDR1 and CDR2: SNHLY and FYNNEI. The CDR3 is 13 amino acids.